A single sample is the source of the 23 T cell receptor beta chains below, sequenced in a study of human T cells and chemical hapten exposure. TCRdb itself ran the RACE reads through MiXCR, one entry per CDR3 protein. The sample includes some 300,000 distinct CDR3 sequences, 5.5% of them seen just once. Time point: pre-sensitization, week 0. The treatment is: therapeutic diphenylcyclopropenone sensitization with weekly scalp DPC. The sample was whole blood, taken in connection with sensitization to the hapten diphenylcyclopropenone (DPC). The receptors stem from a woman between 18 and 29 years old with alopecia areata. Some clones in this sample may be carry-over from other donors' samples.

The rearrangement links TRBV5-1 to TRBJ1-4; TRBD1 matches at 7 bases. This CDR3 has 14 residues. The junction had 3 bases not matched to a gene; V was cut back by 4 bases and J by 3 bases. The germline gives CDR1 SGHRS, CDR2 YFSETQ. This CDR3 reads CASSPGQPNEKLFF. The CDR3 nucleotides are TGCGCCAGCAGCCCGGGACAGCCTAATGAAAAACTGTTTTTT.

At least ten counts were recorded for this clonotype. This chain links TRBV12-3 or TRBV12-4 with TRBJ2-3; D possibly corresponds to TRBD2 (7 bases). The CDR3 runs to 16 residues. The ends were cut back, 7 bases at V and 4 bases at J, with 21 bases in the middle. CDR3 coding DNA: TGTGCCAGCACCAAAGGTGGGGGGGGCGGATCAGATACGCAGTATTTT. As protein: CASTKGGGGGSDTQYF.

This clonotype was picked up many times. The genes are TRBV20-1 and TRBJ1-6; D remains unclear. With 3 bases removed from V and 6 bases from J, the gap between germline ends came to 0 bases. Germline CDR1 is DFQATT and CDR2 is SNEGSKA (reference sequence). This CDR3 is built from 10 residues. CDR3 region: CSASNSPLHF. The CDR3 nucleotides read TGCAGTGCTAGTAATTCACCCCTCCACTTT.

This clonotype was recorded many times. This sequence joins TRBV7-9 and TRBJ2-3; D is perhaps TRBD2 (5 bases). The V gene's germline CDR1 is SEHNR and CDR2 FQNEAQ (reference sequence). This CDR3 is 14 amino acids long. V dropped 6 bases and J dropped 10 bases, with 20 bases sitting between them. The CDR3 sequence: CASSPPWLLDSQYF. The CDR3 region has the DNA TGTGCCAGCAGTCCCCCATGGTTATTGGACTCGCAGTATTTT. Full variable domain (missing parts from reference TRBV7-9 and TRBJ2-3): DTGVSQNPRHKITKRGQNVTFRCDPISEHNRLYWYRQTLGQGPEFLTYFQNEAQLEKSRLLSDRFSAERPKGSFSTLEIQRTEQGDSAMYLCASSPPWLLDSQYFGPGTRLTVL.

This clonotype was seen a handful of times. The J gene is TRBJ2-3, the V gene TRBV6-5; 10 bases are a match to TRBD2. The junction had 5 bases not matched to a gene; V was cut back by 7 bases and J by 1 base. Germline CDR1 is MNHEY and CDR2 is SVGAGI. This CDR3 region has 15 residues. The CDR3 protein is CASTRLAGGTDTQYF. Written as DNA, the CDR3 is TGTGCCAGCACCCGGCTAGCGGGGGGCACAGATACGCAGTATTTT.

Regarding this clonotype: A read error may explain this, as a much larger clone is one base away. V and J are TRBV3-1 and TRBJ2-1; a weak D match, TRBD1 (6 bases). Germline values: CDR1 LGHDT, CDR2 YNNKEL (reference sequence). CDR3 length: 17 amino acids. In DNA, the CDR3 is TGTGCCAGCAACCAAGAAGCAGGACAGCTGTCAGACAATGAGCAGTTCTTC. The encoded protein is CASNQEAGQLSDNEQFF.

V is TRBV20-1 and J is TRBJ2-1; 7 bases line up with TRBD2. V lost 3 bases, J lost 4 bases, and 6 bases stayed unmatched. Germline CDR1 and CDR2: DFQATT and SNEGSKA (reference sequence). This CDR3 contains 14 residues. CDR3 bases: TGCAGTGCTAGTACGTGGGGGGGGTACAATGAGCAGTTCTTC. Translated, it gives CSASTWGGYNEQFF.

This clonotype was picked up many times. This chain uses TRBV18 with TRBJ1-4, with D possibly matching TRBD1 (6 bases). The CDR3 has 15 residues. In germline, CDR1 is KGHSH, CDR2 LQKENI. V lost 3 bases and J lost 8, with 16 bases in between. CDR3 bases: TGTGCCAGCTCACCCAATACAGGGCCGAGAGAAAAACTGTTTTTT. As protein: CASSPNTGPREKLFF.

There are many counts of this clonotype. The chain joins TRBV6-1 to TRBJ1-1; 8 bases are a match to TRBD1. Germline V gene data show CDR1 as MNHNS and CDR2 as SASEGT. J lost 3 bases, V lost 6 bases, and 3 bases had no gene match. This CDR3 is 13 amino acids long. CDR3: CASRDRGDTEAFF. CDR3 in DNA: TGTGCCAGCAGAGACAGGGGAGACACTGAAGCTTTCTTT.

CDR3 coding DNA: TGTGCCAGCAGTTACTCGGGACAGATTTCCTACGAGCAGTACTTC. This codes for CASSYSGQISYEQYF. The V call is TRBV6-6, the J call TRBJ2-7, with 7 bases matching TRBD1. J lost 1 base, V lost 0 bases, and 3 bases had no gene match. CDR3 length: 15 residues. The V gene's germline CDR1 is MNHNY and CDR2 SVGAGI (reference sequence).

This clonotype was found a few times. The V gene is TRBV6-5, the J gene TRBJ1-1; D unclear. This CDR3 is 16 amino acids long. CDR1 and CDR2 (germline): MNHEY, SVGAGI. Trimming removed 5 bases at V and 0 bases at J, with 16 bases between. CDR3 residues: CASSKTMTSMNTEAFF. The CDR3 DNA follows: TGTGCCAGCAGTAAAACGATGACCAGCATGAACACTGAAGCTTTCTTT.

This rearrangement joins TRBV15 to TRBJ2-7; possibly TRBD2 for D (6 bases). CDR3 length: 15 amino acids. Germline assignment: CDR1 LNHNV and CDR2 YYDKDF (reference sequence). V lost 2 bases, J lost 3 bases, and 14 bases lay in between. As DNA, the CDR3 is TGTGCCACCAGCAGAATGGGGGACTTATTCTACGAGCAGTACTTC. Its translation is CATSRMGDLFYEQYF.

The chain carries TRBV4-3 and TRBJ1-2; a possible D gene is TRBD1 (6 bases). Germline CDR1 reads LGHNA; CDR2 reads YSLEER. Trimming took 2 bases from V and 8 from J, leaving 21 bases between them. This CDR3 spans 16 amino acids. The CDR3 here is CASSQIGLQGYGGYTF. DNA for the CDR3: TGCGCCAGCAGCCAAATCGGGCTACAGGGATATGGCGGCTACACCTTC.

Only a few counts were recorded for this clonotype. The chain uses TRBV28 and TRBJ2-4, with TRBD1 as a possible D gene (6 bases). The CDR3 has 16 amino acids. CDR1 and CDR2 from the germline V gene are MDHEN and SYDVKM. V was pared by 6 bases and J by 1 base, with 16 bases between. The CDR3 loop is CASSLLGARAKNIQYF. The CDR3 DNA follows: TGTGCCAGCAGCCTTTTGGGGGCTCGGGCCAAAAACATTCAGTACTTC.

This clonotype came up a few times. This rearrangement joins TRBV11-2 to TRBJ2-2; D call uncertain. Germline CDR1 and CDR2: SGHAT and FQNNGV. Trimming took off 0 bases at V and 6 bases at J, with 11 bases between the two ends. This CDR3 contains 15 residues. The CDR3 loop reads CASSLEGFPSGELFF. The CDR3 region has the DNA TGTGCCAGCAGCTTAGAGGGGTTTCCGTCCGGGGAGCTGTTTTTT.

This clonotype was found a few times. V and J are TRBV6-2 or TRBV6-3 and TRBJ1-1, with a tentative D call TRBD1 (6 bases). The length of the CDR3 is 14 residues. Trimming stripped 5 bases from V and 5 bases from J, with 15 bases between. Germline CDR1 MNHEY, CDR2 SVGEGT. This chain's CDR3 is CASSASSTGTEAFF. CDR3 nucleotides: TGTGCCAGCAGTGCGTCCTCCACAGGGACTGAAGCTTTCTTT.

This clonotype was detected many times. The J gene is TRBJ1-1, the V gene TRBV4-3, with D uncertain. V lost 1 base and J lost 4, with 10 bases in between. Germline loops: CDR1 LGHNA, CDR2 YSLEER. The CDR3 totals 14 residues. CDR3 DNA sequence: TGCGCCAGCAGCCAAGTTGCGGGAATCACTGAAGCTTTCTTT. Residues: CASSQVAGITEAFF.

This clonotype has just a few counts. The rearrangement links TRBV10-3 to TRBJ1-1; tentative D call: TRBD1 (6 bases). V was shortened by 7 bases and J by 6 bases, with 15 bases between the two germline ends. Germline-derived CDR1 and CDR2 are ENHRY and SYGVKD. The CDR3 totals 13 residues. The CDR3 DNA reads TGTGCCATCATTCCCCAGGGGTCGGCTGAAGCTTTCTTT. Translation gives CAIIPQGSAEAFF.

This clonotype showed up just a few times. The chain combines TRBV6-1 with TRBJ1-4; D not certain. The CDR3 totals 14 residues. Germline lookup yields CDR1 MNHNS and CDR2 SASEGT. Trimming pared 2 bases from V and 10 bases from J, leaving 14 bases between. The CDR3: CASSELHGTAKLFF. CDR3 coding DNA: TGTGCCAGCAGTGAACTACACGGAACGGCAAAACTGTTTTTT.

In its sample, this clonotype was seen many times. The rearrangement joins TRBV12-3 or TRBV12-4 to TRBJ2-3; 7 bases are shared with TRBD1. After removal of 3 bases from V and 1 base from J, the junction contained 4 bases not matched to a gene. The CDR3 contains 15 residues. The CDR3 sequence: CASSLNRGGTDTQYF. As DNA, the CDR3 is TGTGCCAGCAGTTTGAACAGGGGAGGCACAGATACGCAGTATTTT.

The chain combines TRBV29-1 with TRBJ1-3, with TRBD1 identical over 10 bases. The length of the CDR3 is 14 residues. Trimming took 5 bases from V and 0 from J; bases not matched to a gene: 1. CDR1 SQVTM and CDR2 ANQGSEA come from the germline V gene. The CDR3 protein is CSVRTGGSGNTIYF. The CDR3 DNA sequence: TGCAGCGTTAGGACAGGGGGCTCTGGAAACACCATATATTTT.

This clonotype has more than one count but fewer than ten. The CDR3 DNA sequence: TGCGCCAGCAGCCAACCCTCCGGGCCCCGATCTGGAAACACCATATATTTT. It yields the protein CASSQPSGPRSGNTIYF. V and J are TRBV4-1 and TRBJ1-3; D remains ambiguous. This CDR3 contains 17 residues. Trimming removed 2 bases from V and 1 base from J, with 15 bases in between. From germline, CDR1 is MGHRA and CDR2 YSYEKL.

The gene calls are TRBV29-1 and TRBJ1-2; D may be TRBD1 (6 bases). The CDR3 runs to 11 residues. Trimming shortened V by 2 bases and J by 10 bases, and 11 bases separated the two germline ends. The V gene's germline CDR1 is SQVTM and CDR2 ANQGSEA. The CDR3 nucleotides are TGCAGCGTTGAATCAGGACAGATCTACACCTTC. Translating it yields CSVESGQIYTF.